Following are 26 T cell receptor beta chains from one sample sequenced in a study of shared clonotypes between healthy human individuals. TCRdb's table, derived via immunoSEQ multiplex PCR, lists solely in-frame clones and lacks some. The data hold roughly 2,500,000 clones, with 90% to 95% observed a single time. Sequencing input: naive CD4+ T cells from PBMCs. Noted subset: CD45RA+ positively selected. The origin of the receptors is a young man in good health. Some clones in this sample may be carry-over from other donors' samples.

V gene TRBV29-1 combines with J gene TRBJ1-2; 8 nucleotides align to TRBD1. Trimming removed 7 bases from V and 4 bases from J; junction bases left unmatched: 11. This CDR3 comprises 14 residues. The germline V gene has CDR1 SQVTM and CDR2 ANQGSEA. CDR3: CSAEETGAPYGYTF. DNA of the CDR3: TGCAGCGCGGAGGAGACAGGGGCCCCCTATGGCTACACCTTC.

This chain connects TRBV7-3 to TRBJ2-5, with D maybe TRBD1 (6 bases). CDR1 SGHTA and CDR2 FQGTGA come from the germline V gene. With 2 bases removed from V and 0 bases from J, the gap between germline ends came to 13 bases. CDR3 length: 16 residues. The DNA of the CDR3 is TGTGCCAGCAGCTTAGCAGCAGGGGCCAACCAAGAGACCCAGTACTTC. Amino acids: CASSLAAGANQETQYF.

V gene TRBV28 combines with J gene TRBJ2-1; D unresolved. The length of the CDR3 is 12 residues. The V gene lost 5 bases and the J gene lost 10 bases, with 12 bases spanning the gap. Germline lookup yields CDR1 MDHEN and CDR2 SYDVKM. The CDR3 spells CASSDTRREQFF. CDR3 bases: TGTGCCAGCAGTGATACACGTCGGGAGCAGTTCTTC.

V and J are TRBV6-5 and TRBJ1-2; D unclear. In germline, CDR1 is MNHEY, CDR2 SVGAGI. V was cut by 1 base and J by 0 bases, with 9 bases left in between. The CDR3 covers 15 residues. In DNA, the CDR3 is TGTGCCAGCAGTTACTATCGGGGAACTAACTATGGCTACACCTTC. It encodes CASSYYRGTNYGYTF.

The chain is built from TRBV15 and TRBJ1-1; TRBD1 agrees at 7 bases. Germline CDR1 is LNHNV and CDR2 is YYDKDF (reference sequence). CDR3 length equals 15 residues. J was trimmed by 1 base and V by 3 bases; bases with no gene match: 5. The CDR3 sequence: CATSSPGTANTEAFF. In nucleotides, the CDR3 is TGTGCCACCAGCAGCCCAGGGACAGCGAACACTGAAGCTTTCTTT. Full variable domain (remainder filled in from reference TRBV15 and TRBJ1-1): DAMVIQNPRYQVTQFGKPVTLSCSQTLNHNVMYWYQQKSSQAPKLLFHYYDKDFNNEADTPDNFQSRRPNTSFCFLDIRSPGLGDTAMYLCATSSPGTANTEAFFGQGTRLTVV.

This clone has a single count. This chain uses TRBV19 with TRBJ1-2, with a tentative D call TRBD1 (5 bases). The CDR3 sequence is 14 residues long. CDR1 and CDR2 (germline): LNHDA, SQIVND (reference sequence). Trimming removed 4 bases at V and 4 bases at J, with 13 bases between. The CDR3 DNA follows: TGTGCCAGTAGTAATGAGGGGTTTGGCTATGGCTACACCTTC. This sequence encodes CASSNEGFGYGYTF.

The chain has TRBV28 and TRBJ1-2; D is perhaps TRBD1 (6 bases). This CDR3 comprises 15 residues. Germline V lookup: CDR1 MDHEN, CDR2 SYDVKM. Trimming stripped 10 bases from V and 2 bases from J, with 20 bases between. The CDR3 DNA follows: TGTGCCACCGGGGACGTGGGGGGCCTCAACTATGGCTACACCTTC. Translating it yields CATGDVGGLNYGYTF.

The chain couples TRBV6-1 to TRBJ2-7; TRBD1 might be the D (6 bases). Trimming removed 6 bases from V and 6 bases from J, with 12 bases in between. The CDR3 contains 12 residues. Per germline, CDR1 MNHNS and CDR2 SASEGT. CDR3 loop: CASRHSGAEQYF. CDR3 nucleotides: TGTGCCAGCAGACATTCAGGGGCCGAGCAGTACTTC.

The chain carries TRBV5-1 and TRBJ2-4; 14 nucleotides agree with TRBD2. From germline, CDR1 is SGHRS and CDR2 YFSETQ. This CDR3 has 14 residues. The trim removed 4 bases at V and 11 bases at J, leaving 5 bases unmatched. The CDR3 DNA sequence: TGCGCCAGCAGCAGACTAGCGGGAGGGCCTTTTCAGTACTTC. It translates to CASSRLAGGPFQYF. Variable domain in full (rest from reference TRBV5-1 and TRBJ2-4): KAGVTQTPRYLIKTRGQQVTLSCSPISGHRSVSWYQQTPGQGLQFLFEYFSETQRNKGNFPGRFSGRQFSNSRSEMNVSTLELGDSALYLCASSRLAGGPFQYFGAGTRLSVL.

This clone has just one count. The chain joins TRBV6-1 to TRBJ1-6, with D unclear. Germline V CDR1 and CDR2: MNHNS, SASEGT. The CDR3 runs to 13 residues. Trimming pared 0 bases from V and 9 bases from J, leaving 6 bases between. The CDR3 DNA sequence: TGTGCCAGCAGTGAAGCCGGGCGTTCACCCCTCCACTTT. Translating it yields CASSEAGRSPLHF.

This clone was detected once. Other DNA sequences of this sample code for an identical CDR3. The rearrangement joins TRBV5-1 to TRBJ1-2; 10 bases are a match to TRBD1. This CDR3 has 14 amino acids. CDR1 is SGHRS, CDR2 YFSETQ, per germline. The junction had 2 bases not matched to a gene; V was cut back by 0 bases and J by 6 bases. CDR3 region: CASSLGDRGDGYTF. The CDR3 region has the DNA TGCGCCAGCAGCTTGGGGGACAGGGGTGATGGCTACACCTTC.

The V call is TRBV19, the J call TRBJ2-3; tentatively, D is TRBD1 (6 bases). The CDR3 loop spans 16 amino acids. Deletions cut 1 base from V and 0 bases from J, with 11 bases between. Germline CDR1 is LNHDA and CDR2 is SQIVND (reference sequence). The CDR3 nucleotides are TGTGCCAGTAGTATAGGAAGGGACACGAGCACAGATACGCAGTATTTT. Its translation: CASSIGRDTSTDTQYF.

V usage is TRBV4-1 and J usage is TRBJ2-3; D is perhaps TRBD1 or TRBD2 (5 bases each). Trimming shortened V by 4 bases and J by 2 bases, and 19 bases separated the two germline ends. CDR1 is MGHRA, CDR2 YSYEKL, per germline. This CDR3 has 17 amino acids. CDR3 loop: CASSRFPGPQNTDTQYF. CDR3 DNA: TGCGCCAGCAGCCGTTTCCCGGGACCCCAAAACACAGATACGCAGTATTTT.

This chain uses TRBV9 with TRBJ2-7, with 12 bases aligning to TRBD2. The V gene's germline CDR1 is SGDLS and CDR2 YYNGEE. The CDR3 runs to 17 residues. V lost 0 bases, J lost 0 bases, and 4 bases stayed unmatched. The CDR3 here is CASSVGLAGGPSYEQYF. The CDR3 DNA follows: TGTGCCAGCAGCGTAGGGCTAGCGGGAGGGCCCTCCTACGAGCAGTACTTC. Full variable domain (remainder filled in from reference TRBV9 and TRBJ2-7): DSGVTQTPKHLITATGQRVTLRCSPRSGDLSVYWYQQSLDQGLQFLIQYYNGEERAKGNILERFSAQQFPDLHSELNLSSLELGDSALYFCASSVGLAGGPSYEQYFGPGTRLTVT.

The chain joins TRBV2 to TRBJ1-3, with D hard to call. The CDR3 is 15 amino acids. Germline CDR1 reads SNHLY; CDR2 reads FYNNEI. The ends were cut back, 3 bases at V and 0 bases at J, with 9 bases in the middle. As DNA, the CDR3 is TGTGCCAGCAGTGATGGCGGCAGCTCTGGAAACACCATATATTTT. This encodes CASSDGGSSGNTIYF.

This chain connects TRBV7-3 to TRBJ1-1, with D unresolved. CDR1 SGHTA and CDR2 FQGTGA come from the germline V gene. CDR3 length equals 15 residues. Trimming pared 1 base from V and 2 bases from J, leaving 11 bases between. The CDR3 DNA sequence: TGTGCCAGCAGCTTAAACCCTACTACTAACACTGAAGCTTTCTTT. Its protein product is CASSLNPTTNTEAFF.

This clone has only one observation. V usage is TRBV6-6 and J usage is TRBJ2-2; 7 nucleotides align to TRBD2. J was trimmed by 5 bases and V by 7 bases; bases with no gene match: 13. CDR3 length: 16 residues. Germline loops: CDR1 MNHNY, CDR2 SVGAGI (reference sequence). The CDR3 here is CASTPPRGSGTGELFF. CDR3 nucleotide sequence: TGTGCCAGCACCCCCCCCCGCGGGAGCGGTACCGGGGAGCTGTTTTTT.

The chain carries TRBV7-2 and TRBJ2-7; 12 positions match TRBD2. The CDR3 totals 17 residues. V was pared by 0 bases and J by 6 bases, with 9 bases of the junction left unmatched. From germline, CDR1 is SGHTA and CDR2 FQGNSA. The CDR3 loop is CASSLAGTSGRRAEQYF. The DNA for the CDR3 is TGTGCCAGCAGCTTAGCTGGGACTAGCGGGCGTCGAGCCGAGCAGTACTTC.

CDR3 sequence reads: CASSNGPQSTNEKLFF. The CDR3 DNA reads as TGTGCCAGTAGTAACGGTCCGCAGAGCACAAATGAAAAACTGTTTTTT. The chain combines TRBV19 with TRBJ1-4; D not certain. This CDR3 has 16 amino acids. Germline CDR1 and CDR2: LNHDA and SQIVND (reference sequence). Trimming shortened V by 4 bases and J by 5 bases, and 17 bases separated the two germline ends.

The chain uses TRBV19 and TRBJ2-2, with D perhaps matching TRBD1 (6 bases). Germline assignment: CDR1 LNHDA and CDR2 SQIVND (reference sequence). The CDR3 has 19 residues. With 5 bases removed from V and 3 bases from J, the gap between germline ends came to 25 bases. The CDR3 nucleotides read TGTGCCAGTAGTCCATACCCCCCACACAGGGACGGGGACACCGGGGAGCTGTTTTTT. Protein sequence: CASSPYPPHRDGDTGELFF.

Points on this clone: Other DNA sequences within the sample encode an identical CDR3. This chain connects TRBV5-1 to TRBJ1-2, with a weak D call TRBD1 (6 bases). The ends were cut back, 1 base at V and 6 bases at J, with 16 bases in the middle. Germline V gene data show CDR1 as SGHRS and CDR2 as YFSETQ. The CDR3 sequence is 15 residues long. The chain's CDR3 is CASSLSRRGSDGYTF. CDR3 DNA sequence: TGCGCCAGCAGCTTGTCCCGCAGGGGAAGCGATGGCTACACCTTC. The full variable domain, its missing parts supplied by reference TRBV5-1 and TRBJ1-2, is KAGVTQTPRYLIKTRGQQVTLSCSPISGHRSVSWYQQTPGQGLQFLFEYFSETQRNKGNFPGRFSGRQFSNSRSEMNVSTLELGDSALYLCASSLSRRGSDGYTFGSGTRLTVV.

The V call is TRBV6-5, the J call TRBJ2-1; D is undetermined. V was trimmed by 3 bases and J by 3 bases, leaving 15 bases between them. The germline V gene encodes CDR1 MNHEY and CDR2 SVGAGI. The CDR3 runs to 16 residues. The CDR3 DNA reads TGTGCCAGCAGTTATGGACCATCGCTACACTACAATGAGCAGTTCTTC. This codes for CASSYGPSLHYNEQFF.

On this clone itself: The sample contains more than one DNA sequence encoding this CDR3. J is TRBJ2-3 and V is TRBV5-1; 13 nucleotides align to TRBD2. CDR3 length equals 16 residues. Germline lookup yields CDR1 SGHRS and CDR2 YFSETQ. V was pared by 3 bases and J by 4 bases, with 5 bases of the junction left unmatched. In DNA, the CDR3 is TGCGCCAGCAGCTCCGGACTAGCGGGAGCAGCAGATACGCAGTATTTT. Translated: CASSSGLAGAADTQYF.

This clone was picked up a small number of times. The chain links TRBV5-4 to TRBJ1-1, with D possibly TRBD1 on 6 matching bases. The V gene's germline CDR1 is SGHNT and CDR2 YYREEE (reference sequence). This CDR3 comprises 12 residues. Between the trimmed V and J ends, which lost 1 base and 9 bases, there was a span of 10 bases. CDR3 sequence: CASSLQTGKAFF. Here the CDR3 DNA reads TGTGCCAGCAGCTTGCAGACAGGTAAAGCTTTCTTT.

The V and J genes are TRBV6-1 and TRBJ2-1; no reliable D call. The CDR3 is 13 residues long. With 4 bases removed from V and 5 bases from J, the gap between germline ends came to 9 bases. Germline assignment: CDR1 MNHNS and CDR2 SASEGT. The DNA for the CDR3 is TGTGCCAGCAGTGGGAGCCTCCACAATGAGCAGTTCTTC. It codes for CASSGSLHNEQFF.

V and J are TRBV4-1 and TRBJ2-1; 10 bases are shared with TRBD2. Looked up from germline, CDR1 is MGHRA and CDR2 is YSYEKL. V gave up 0 bases and J gave up 7 bases; unmatched junction bases: 9. CDR3 length: 17 amino acids. The CDR3 DNA reads TGCGCCAGCAGCCAAGAAGGGAGCGGGAGGGTACAAAATGAGCAGTTCTTC. Protein sequence: CASSQEGSGRVQNEQFF.